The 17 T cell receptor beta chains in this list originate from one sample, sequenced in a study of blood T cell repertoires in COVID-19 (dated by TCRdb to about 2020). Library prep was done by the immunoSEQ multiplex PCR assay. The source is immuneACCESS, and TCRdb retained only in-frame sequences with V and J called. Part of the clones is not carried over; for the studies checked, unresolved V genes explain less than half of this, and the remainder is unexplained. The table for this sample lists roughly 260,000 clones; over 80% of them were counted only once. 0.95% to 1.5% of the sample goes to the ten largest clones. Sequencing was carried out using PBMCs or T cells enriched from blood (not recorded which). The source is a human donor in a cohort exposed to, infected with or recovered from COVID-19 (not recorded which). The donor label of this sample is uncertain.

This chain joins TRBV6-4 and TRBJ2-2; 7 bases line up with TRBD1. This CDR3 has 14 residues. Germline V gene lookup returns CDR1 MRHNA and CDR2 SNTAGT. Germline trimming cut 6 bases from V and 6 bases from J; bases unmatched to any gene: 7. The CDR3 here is CASRRQGGPGELFF. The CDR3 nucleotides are TGTGCCAGCAGACGACAGGGCGGGCCCGGGGAGCTGTTTTTT.

This CDR3 reads CASSPLLAYNEQFF. The CDR3 DNA is TGTGCCAGCAGTCCCCTTCTTGCCTACAATGAGCAGTTCTTC. V usage is TRBV27 and J usage is TRBJ2-1; D remains unclear. This CDR3 has 14 residues. The V end lost 5 bases, the J end lost 2 bases, and 10 bases lay between the germline ends. Germline CDR1 and CDR2: MNHEY and SMNVEV (reference sequence).

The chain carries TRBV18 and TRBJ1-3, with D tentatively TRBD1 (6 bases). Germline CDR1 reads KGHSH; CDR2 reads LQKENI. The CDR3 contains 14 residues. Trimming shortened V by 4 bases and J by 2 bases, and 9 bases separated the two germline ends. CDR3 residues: CASSQGHPGNTIYF. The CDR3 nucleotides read TGTGCCAGCTCACAGGGACATCCTGGAAACACCATATATTTT.

Written as DNA, the CDR3 is TGTGCCGAACGAGAAGAGCTCACCGGGGAGCTGTTTTTT. This sequence encodes CAEREELTGELFF. The genes are TRBV10-3 and TRBJ2-2; D is unclear. The germline CDR1 and CDR2 sequences are ENHRY and SYGVKD. This CDR3 is built from 13 residues. V was trimmed by 11 bases and J by 4 bases, leaving 14 bases between them.

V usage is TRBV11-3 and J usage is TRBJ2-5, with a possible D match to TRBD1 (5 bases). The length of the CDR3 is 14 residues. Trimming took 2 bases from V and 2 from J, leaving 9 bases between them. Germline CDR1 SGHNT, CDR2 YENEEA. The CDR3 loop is CASSLSRQQETQYF. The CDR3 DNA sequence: TGTGCCAGCAGCTTATCTCGACAGCAAGAGACCCAGTACTTC.

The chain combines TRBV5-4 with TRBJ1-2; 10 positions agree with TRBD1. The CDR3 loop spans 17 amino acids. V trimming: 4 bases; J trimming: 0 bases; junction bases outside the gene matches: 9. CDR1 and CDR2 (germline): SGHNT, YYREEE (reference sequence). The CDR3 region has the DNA TGTGCCAGCAGCAACGGACAGGGGGGGTTGGCTAACTATGGCTACACCTTC. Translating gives CASSNGQGGLANYGYTF.

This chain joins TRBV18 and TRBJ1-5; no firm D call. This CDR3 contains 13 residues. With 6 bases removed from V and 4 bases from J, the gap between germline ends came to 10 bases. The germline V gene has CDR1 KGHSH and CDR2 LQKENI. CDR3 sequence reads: CASSPSGNQPQHF. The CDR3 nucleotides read TGTGCCAGCTCCCCTTCGGGGAATCAGCCCCAGCATTTT.

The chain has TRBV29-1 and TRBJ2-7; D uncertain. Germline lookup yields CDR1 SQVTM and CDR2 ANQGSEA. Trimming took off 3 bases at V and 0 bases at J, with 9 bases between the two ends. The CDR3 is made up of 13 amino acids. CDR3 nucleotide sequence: TGCAGCGTTGAGGTCTCTAGCTCCTACGAGCAGTACTTC. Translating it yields CSVEVSSSYEQYF.

This CDR3 is CASSSRPTGYIGNEQFF. The CDR3 nucleotides read TGCGCCAGCAGCTCCCGACCGACAGGGTACATAGGCAATGAGCAGTTCTTC. The rearrangement joins TRBV5-1 to TRBJ2-1; 7 nucleotides agree with TRBD1. CDR3 length equals 17 residues. The ends lost 3 bases at V and 6 bases at J; junction bases unmatched: 15. Germline V gene lookup returns CDR1 SGHRS and CDR2 YFSETQ. The variable domain in full, completed from reference TRBV5-1 and TRBJ2-1, reads KAGVTQTPRYLIKTRGQQVTLSCSPISGHRSVSWYQQTPGQGLQFLFEYFSETQRNKGNFPGRFSGRQFSNSRSEMNVSTLELGDSALYLCASSSRPTGYIGNEQFFGPGTRLTVL.

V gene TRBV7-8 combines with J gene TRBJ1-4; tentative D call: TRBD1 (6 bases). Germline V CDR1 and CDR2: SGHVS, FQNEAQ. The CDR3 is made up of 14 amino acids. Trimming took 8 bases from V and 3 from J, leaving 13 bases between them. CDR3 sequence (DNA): TGTGCCAGCGGAAAAGGGGGTCCTAATGAAAAACTGTTTTTT. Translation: CASGKGGPNEKLFF.

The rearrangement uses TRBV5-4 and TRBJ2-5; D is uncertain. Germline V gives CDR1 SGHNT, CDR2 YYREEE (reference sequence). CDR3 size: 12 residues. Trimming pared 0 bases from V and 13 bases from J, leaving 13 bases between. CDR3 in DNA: TGTGCCAGCAGCTTGGCAGGTTCCAAGGCGTACTTC. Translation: CASSLAGSKAYF.

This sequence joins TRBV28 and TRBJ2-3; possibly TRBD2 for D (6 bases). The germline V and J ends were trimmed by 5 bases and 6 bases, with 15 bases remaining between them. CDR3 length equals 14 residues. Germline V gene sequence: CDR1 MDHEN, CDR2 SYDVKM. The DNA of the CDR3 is TGTGCCAGCAGTCCACGACTAGTGGCGGATACGCAGTATTTT. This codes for CASSPRLVADTQYF.

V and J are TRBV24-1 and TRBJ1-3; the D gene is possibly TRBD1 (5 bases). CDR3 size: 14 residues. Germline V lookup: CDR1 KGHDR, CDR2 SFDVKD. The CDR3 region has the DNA TGTGGCATGCTAGCCGGGCGGGGCGGAAACACCATATATTTT. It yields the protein CGMLAGRGGNTIYF.

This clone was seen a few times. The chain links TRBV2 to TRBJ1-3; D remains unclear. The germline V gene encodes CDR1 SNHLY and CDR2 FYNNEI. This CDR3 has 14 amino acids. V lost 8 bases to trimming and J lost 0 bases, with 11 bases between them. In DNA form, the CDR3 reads TGTGCCAGCCGTCCTTTACTCTCTGGAAACACCATATATTTT. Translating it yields CASRPLLSGNTIYF.

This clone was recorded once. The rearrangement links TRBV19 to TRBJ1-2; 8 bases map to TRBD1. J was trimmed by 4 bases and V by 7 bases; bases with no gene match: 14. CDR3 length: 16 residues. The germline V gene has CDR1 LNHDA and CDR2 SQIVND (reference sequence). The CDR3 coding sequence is TGTGCCAGTAACACACGGCCGGACAGGGCGTTCTATGGCTACACCTTC. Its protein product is CASNTRPDRAFYGYTF.

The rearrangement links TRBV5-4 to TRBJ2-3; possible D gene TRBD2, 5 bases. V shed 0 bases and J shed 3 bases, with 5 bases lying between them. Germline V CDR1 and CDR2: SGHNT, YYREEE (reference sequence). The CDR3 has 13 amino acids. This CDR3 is CASSLAGTDTQYF. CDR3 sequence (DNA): TGTGCCAGCAGCTTGGCGGGGACAGATACGCAGTATTTT.

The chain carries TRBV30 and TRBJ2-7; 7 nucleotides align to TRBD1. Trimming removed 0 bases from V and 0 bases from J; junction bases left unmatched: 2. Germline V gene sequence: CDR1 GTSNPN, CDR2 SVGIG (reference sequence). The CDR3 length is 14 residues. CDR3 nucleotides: TGTGCCTGGAGTGTAGGGACAGACTCCTACGAGCAGTACTTC. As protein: CAWSVGTDSYEQYF.